This T cell receptor (beta chain) was sequenced in a study of regulatory T cells in long-lasting Graves disease. From germline, CDR1 is SGHAT and CDR2 FQNNGV. CDR3 length: 12 residues. V lost 3 bases to trimming and J lost 12 bases; unmatched junction nucleotides: 4. Time point denoted: newly diagnosed GD, antithyroid drugs for less than 3 months. Making the TCR library involved RNA that had been extracted from PBMCs. CDR3-region Arm-PCR and iRepertoire HTBI primers produced the TCR beta libraries. Each CDR3 protein gets one entry after TCRdb re-called the multiplex PCR reads with MiXCR. The sample holds roughly 360,000 distinct CDR3 sequences, 10% to 15% seen once. A further study also used this sample, focusing on T cells in Graves' hyperthyroidism and ophthalmopathy. That study reports: If no ophthalmopathy progression occurred within 18 months, Graves' hyperthyroidism was stable. Clinical symptoms, serum thyroxine, TRAb, thyroid ultrasound and orbital computed tomography established diagnosis. Initially, a first-round RT-PCR of the TCR CDR3 employed the HTBI primer set.

The chain carries TRBV11-2 and TRBJ2-1; 8 nucleotides match TRBD1. The sequencing here drew on peripheral blood mononuclear cells (PBMCs), taken at new diagnosis, from a patient treated with antithyroid drugs. The TCR comes from a young woman with Graves disease. The CDR3 DNA reads TGTGCCAGCAGCTTGGACAGGGTGCGGCAGTTCTTC. Its translation is CASSLDRVRQFF. Complete variable domain (other parts from reference TRBV11-2 and TRBJ2-1): EAGVAQSPRYKIIEKRQSVAFWCNPISGHATLYWYQQILGQGPKLLIQFQNNGVVDDSQLPKDRFSAERLKGVDSTLKIQPAKLEDSAVYLCASSLDRVRQFFGPGTRLTVL.